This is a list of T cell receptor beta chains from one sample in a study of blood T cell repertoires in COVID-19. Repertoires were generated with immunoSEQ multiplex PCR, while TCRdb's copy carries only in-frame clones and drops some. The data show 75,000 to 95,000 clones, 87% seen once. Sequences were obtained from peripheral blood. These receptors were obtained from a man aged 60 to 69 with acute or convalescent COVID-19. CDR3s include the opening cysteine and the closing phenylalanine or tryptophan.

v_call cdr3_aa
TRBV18 CASSLNAGLLTVPYNSPLHF
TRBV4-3 CASSQEYVQGHQPQHF
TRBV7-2 CASSSGVNTDTQYF
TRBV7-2 CASSLTSGPYEQYF
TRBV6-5 CASSKQGARTDTQYF
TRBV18 CASSPMGLSTNEKLFF
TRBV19 CASSIGGYNQPQHF
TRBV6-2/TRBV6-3 CASSPRDRETTQYF
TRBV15 CATSIGQGAYYEQYF
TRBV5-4 CAVMKDSAGDYGYTF
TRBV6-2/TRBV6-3 CASSFYEGQLLSNQPQHF
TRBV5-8 CASSLLVGRDEKLFF